The sequence of this T cell receptor (beta chain) was determined in a study of blood T cell repertoires in COVID-19. Study context: The origin of the acute and convalescent COVID-19 samples was the United States, Italy and Spain.

In the authors' methods: Counts of nucleated cells, estimated from reference gene primer amplification, were obtained. Assay: immunoSEQ multiplex PCR; the TCRdb copy retains only in-frame clones and omits some. V, J and clone size are those of that table, while D and trimming were read from the DNA. Altogether about 130,000 clones are present, about 89% being singletons, with the ten largest covering approximately 3.6%. The sequencing input was peripheral blood. This TCR derives from a woman in her fifties or sixties with acute or convalescent COVID-19.

The CDR3 reads CASSPDRGDTIYF. CDR3 coding DNA: TGCGCCAGCAGCCCGGACAGGGGAGACACCATATATTTT. The V gene is TRBV5-1, the J gene TRBJ1-3, with 9 bases that match TRBD1. V lost 4 bases to trimming and J lost 8 bases; unmatched junction nucleotides: 4. The length of the CDR3 is 13 residues. Per the germline V gene, CDR1 is SGHRS and CDR2 is YFSETQ.